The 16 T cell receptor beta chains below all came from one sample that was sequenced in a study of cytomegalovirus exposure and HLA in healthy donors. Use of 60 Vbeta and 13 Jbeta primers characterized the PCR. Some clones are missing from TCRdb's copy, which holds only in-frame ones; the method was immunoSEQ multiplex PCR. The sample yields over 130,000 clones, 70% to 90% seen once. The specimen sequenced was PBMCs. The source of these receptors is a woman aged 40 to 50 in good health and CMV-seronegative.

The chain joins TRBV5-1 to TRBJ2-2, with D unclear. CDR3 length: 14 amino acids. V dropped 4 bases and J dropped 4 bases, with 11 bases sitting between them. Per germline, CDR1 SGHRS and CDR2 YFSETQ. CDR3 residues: CASSPIRLTGELFF. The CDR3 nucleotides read TGCGCCAGCAGCCCCATTCGACTCACCGGGGAGCTGTTTTTT.

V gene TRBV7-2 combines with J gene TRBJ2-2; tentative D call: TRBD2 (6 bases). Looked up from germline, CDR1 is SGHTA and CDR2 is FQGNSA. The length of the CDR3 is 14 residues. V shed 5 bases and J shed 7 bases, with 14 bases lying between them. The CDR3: CASSARLDIGELFF. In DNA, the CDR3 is TGTGCCAGCAGCGCGAGACTAGATATCGGGGAGCTGTTTTTT.

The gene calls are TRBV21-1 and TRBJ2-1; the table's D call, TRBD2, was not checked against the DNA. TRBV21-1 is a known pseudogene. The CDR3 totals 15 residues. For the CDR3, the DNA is TGTGCCAGCAGCAAAAGGAGCGAGATTTACAATGAGCAGTTCTTC. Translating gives CASSKRSEIYNEQFF.

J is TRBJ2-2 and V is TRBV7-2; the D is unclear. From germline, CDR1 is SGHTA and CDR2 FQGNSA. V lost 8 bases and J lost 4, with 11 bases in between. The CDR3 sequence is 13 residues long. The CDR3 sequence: CASGLTFTGELFF. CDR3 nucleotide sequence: TGTGCCAGCGGGCTGACCTTCACCGGGGAGCTGTTTTTT.

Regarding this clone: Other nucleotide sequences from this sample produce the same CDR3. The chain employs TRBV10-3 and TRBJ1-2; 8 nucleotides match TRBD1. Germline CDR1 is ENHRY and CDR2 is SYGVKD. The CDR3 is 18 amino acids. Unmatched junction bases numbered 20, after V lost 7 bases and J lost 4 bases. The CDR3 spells CAINPTKGQGLNAYGYTF. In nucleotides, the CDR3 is TGTGCCATCAACCCGACGAAAGGACAGGGCTTAAATGCCTATGGCTACACCTTC.

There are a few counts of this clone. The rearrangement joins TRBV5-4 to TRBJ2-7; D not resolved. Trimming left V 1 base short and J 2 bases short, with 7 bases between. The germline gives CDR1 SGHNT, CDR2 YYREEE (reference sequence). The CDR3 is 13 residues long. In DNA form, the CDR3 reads TGTGCCAGCAGCTTGCTCCCCGCCTACGAGCAGTACTTC. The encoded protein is CASSLLPAYEQYF.

CDR3 sequence reads: CASSLAFGNYEQYF. CDR3 in DNA: TGTGCCAGCAGCTTAGCTTTTGGCAACTACGAGCAGTACTTC. The genes are TRBV11-3 and TRBJ2-7; D remains ambiguous. This CDR3 spans 14 amino acids. The germline V gene encodes CDR1 SGHNT and CDR2 YENEEA. V lost 1 base and J 3 bases, leaving 10 bases between the germline ends.

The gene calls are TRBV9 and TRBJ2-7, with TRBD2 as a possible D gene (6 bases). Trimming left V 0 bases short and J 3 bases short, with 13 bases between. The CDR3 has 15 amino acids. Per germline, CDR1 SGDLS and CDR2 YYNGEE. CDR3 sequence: CASSVGGTGLYEQYF. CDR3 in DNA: TGTGCCAGCAGCGTAGGCGGGACGGGCCTCTACGAGCAGTACTTC. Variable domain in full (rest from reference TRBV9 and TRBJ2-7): DSGVTQTPKHLITATGQRVTLRCSPRSGDLSVYWYQQSLDQGLQFLIQYYNGEERAKGNILERFSAQQFPDLHSELNLSSLELGDSALYFCASSVGGTGLYEQYFGPGTRLTVT.

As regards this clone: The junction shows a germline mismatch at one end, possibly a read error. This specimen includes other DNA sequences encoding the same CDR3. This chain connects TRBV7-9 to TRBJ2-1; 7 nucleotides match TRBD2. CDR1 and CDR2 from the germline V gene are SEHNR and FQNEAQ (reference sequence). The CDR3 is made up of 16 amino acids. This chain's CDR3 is CSSSLGLAASYNEQFF. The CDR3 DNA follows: TGTTCCAGCAGCTTAGGGCTAGCGGCTTCCTACAATGAGCAGTTCTTC.

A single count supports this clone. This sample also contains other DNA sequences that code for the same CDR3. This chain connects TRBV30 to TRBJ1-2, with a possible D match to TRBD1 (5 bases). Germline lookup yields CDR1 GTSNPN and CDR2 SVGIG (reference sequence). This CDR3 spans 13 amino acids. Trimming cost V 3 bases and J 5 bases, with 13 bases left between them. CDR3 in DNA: TGTGCCTGGAGCCAGGGAATTCCGTATGGCTACACCTTC. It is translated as CAWSQGIPYGYTF.

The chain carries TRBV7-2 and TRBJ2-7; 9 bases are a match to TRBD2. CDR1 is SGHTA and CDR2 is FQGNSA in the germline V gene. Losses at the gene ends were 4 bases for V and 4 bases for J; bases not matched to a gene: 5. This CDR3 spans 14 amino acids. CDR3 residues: CASSSYSGRYEQYF. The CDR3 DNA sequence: TGTGCCAGCAGCTCCTATAGCGGGAGATACGAGCAGTACTTC.

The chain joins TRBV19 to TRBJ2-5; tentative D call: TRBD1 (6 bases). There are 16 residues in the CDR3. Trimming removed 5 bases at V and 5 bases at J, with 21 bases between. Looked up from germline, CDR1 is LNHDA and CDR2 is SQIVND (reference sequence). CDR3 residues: CASSPTATGLRETQYF. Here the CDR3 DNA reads TGTGCCAGTAGTCCTACAGCGACAGGCCTCCGGGAGACCCAGTACTTC.

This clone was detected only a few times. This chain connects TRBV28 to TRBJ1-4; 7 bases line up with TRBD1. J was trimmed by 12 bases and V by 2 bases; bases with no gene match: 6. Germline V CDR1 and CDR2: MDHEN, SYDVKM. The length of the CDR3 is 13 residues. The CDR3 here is CASSLHTGEELFF. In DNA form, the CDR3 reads TGTGCCAGCAGTTTACATACAGGGGAAGAACTGTTTTTT.

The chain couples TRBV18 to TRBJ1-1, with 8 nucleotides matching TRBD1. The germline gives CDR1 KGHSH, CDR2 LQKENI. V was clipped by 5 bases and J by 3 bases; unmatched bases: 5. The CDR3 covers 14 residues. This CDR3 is CASSTQGAYTEAFF. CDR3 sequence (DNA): TGTGCCAGCTCAACCCAGGGGGCTTACACTGAAGCTTTCTTT.

CDR3 loop: CASRAPGQGSYEQYF. The CDR3 DNA reads TGTGCCAGCAGAGCCCCGGGACAGGGATCCTACGAGCAGTACTTC. The V gene is TRBV6-5, the J gene TRBJ2-7, with TRBD1 matching over 9 bases. The V segment lost 6 bases and the J segment 1 base; nucleotides outside the gene matches: 7. From germline, CDR1 is MNHEY and CDR2 SVGAGI. The CDR3 contains 15 residues.

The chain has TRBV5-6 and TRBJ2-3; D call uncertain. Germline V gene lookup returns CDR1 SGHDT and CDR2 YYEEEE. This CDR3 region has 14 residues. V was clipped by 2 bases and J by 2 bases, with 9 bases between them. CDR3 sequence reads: CASSFDGDTDTQYF. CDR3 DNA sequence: TGTGCCAGCAGCTTTGACGGAGACACAGATACGCAGTATTTT.